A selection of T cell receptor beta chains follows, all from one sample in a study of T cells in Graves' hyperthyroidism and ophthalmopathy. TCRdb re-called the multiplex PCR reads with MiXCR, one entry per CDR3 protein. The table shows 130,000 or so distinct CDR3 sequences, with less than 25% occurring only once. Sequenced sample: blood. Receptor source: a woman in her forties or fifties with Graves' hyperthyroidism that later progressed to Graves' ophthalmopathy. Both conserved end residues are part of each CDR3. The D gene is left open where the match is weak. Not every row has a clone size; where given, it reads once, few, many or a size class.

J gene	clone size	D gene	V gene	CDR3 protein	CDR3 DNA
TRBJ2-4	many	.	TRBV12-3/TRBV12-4	CASSLGTPGYIQYF	TGTGCCAGCAGTTTAGGGACCCCAGGGTACATTCAGTACTTC
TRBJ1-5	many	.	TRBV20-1	CSAGEVEGFNQPQHF	TGCAGTGCGGGAGAGGTCGAGGGTTTCAATCAGCCCCAGCATTTT
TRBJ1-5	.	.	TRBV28	CASRRGEGMSNQPQHF	TGTGCCAGCAGGCGGGGGGAGGGTATGAGCAATCAGCCCCAGCATTTT
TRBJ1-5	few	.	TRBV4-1	CASSQELGRTGNQPQHF	TGCGCCAGCAGCCAAGAGTTAGGGCGAACAGGCAATCAGCCCCAGCATTTT
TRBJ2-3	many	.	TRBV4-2	CASQPPSGDTQYF	TGTGCCAGCCAACCTCCGAGTGGGGATACGCAGTATTTT
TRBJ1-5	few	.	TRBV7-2	CASSLLGGQFSNQPQHF	TGTGCCAGCAGCTTATTAGGAGGTCAATTTAGCAATCAGCCCCAGCATTTT
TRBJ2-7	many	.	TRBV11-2	CASSLDGAPYEQYF	TGTGCCAGCAGCTTAGATGGGGCCCCCTACGAGCAGTACTTC
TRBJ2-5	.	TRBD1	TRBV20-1	CSAGGQGLRETQYF	TGCAGTGCTGGGGGACAGGGGCTGAGAGAGACCCAGTACTTC
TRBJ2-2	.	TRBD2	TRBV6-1	CASSRPSGRNTGELFF	TGTGCCAGTTCAAGGCCAAGCGGGAGAAACACCGGGGAGCTGTTTTTT
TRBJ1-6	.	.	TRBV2	CASGSGDSPLHF	TGTGCCAGCGGATCAGGGGACTCACCCCTCCACTTT
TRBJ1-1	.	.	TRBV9	CASSADLWNTEAFF	TGTGCCAGCAGCGCCGACTTATGGAACACTGAAGCTTTCTTT
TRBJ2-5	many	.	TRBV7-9	CASSLGLGGTQYF	TGTGCCAGCAGCTTAGGACTAGGAGGGACCCAGTACTTC
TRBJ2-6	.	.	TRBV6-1	CASSRPADSSGANVLTF	TGTGCCAGCAGTCGTCCTGCGGATAGCTCTGGGGCCAACGTCCTGACTTTC
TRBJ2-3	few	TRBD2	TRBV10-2	CASSEGGRARDTQYF	TGCGCCAGCAGTGAGGGCGGGAGGGCAAGAGATACGCAGTATTTT
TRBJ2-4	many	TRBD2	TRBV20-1	CSAFSSGGKNIQYF	TGCAGTGCTTTCTCCTCGGGGGGCAAAAACATTCAGTACTTC
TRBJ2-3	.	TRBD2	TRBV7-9	CASSLGLAGARTDTQYF	TGTGCCAGCAGCCTAGGACTAGCGGGAGCTCGCACAGATACGCAGTATTTT
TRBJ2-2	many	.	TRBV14	CASSQLAGQRYTGELFF	TGTGCCAGCAGCCAATTAGCCGGACAGCGATACACCGGGGAGCTGTTTTTT
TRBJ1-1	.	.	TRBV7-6	CAGSPATEAFF	TGTGCCGGCAGCCCTGCTACTGAAGCTTTCTTT
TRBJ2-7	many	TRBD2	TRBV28	CASSFFGLAANSYEQYF	TGTGCCAGCAGTTTTTTTGGACTAGCGGCGAACTCCTACGAGCAGTACTTC
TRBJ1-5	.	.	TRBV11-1	CASSLDIGGPQHF	TGTGCCAGCAGCTTAGATATCGGGGGGCCCCAGCATTTT
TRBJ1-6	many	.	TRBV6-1	CASRGTSSPLHF	TGTGCCAGCAGGGGGACGAGTTCACCCCTCCACTTT
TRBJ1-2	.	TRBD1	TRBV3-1	CASSPGTGACTF	TGTGCCAGCAGCCCCGGGACAGGAGCCTGCACCTTC
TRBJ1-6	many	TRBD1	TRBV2	CASSGQGRPPLHF	TGTGCCAGCAGTGGACAGGGTCGTCCACCCCTCCACTTT
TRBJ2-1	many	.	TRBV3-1	CASSQDLAARKQFF	TGTGCCAGCAGCCAAGATTTGGCTGCTCGGAAGCAGTTCTTC
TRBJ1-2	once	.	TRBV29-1	CSVKQGGYGYTF	TGCAGCGTCAAACAGGGCGGGTATGGCTACACCTTC